This entry concerns a single T cell receptor beta chain. This sample is part of a study of blood T cell repertoires in COVID-19. On the study more broadly: The United States, Italy and Spain supplied acute and convalescent COVID-19 samples.

The table came from immunoSEQ multiplex PCR; TCRdb's copy has only in-frame clones and leaves some out. This table has 140,000 to 150,000 clones, about nine tenths appearing once. Participant age was roughly 18 to 89 years, and participants resided in about 25 US areas. Recovered status applied to Cohort 3 donors who had two consecutive negative PCRs. It also applied to those with clearance or with symptom resolution. Germline V lookup: CDR1 MDHEN, CDR2 SYDVKM. V dropped 4 bases and J dropped 1 base, with 13 bases sitting between them. The CDR3 loop spans 15 amino acids. The genes are TRBV28 and TRBJ2-5, with D perhaps matching TRBD2 (6 bases). This TCR came from a man in his fifties or sixties who had recovered from COVID-19. Sequencing used PBMCs or T cells enriched from blood (not recorded which). CDR3 in DNA: TGTGCCAGCAGTTACGCGGGACCCCGCCAAGAGACCCAGTACTTC. Translation gives CASSYAGPRQETQYF.